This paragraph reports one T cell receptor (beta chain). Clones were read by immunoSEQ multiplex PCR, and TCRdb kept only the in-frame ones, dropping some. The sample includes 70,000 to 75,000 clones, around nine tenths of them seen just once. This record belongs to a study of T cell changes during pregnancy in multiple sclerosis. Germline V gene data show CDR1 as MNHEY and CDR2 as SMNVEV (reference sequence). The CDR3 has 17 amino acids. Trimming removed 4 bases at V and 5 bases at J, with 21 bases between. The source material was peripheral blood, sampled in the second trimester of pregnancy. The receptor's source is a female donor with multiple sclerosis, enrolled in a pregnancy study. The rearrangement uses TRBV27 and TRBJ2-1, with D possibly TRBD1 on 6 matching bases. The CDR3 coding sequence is TGTGCCAGCAGTTCCTTACGAAACAGGGTTGGGGACAATGAGCAGTTCTTC. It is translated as CASSSLRNRVGDNEQFF.